These 28 T cell receptor beta chains were all obtained from the same sample, sequenced in a study of glioma-infiltrating T cells. TCR alpha and beta CDR3 regions were amplified from RNA using iRepertoire nested multiplex PCR. TCRdb analysed the multiplex PCR reads with MiXCR anew, one entry per CDR3 protein. The sample records more than 350,000 distinct CDR3 sequences, 41% being singletons. Sequenced input: glioma tissue, nonneoplastic brain tissue, or PBMCs (not recorded which). The receptors were sampled from a human donor with low-grade glioma or glioblastoma, undergoing nonglioma brain surgery, or in good health (not recorded which).

This clonotype was recorded once. This may stem from a read error, because a much larger clone lies one nucleotide away. The genes are TRBV6-1 and TRBJ2-3, with D perhaps matching TRBD1 (6 bases). There are 16 residues in the CDR3. The V gene's germline CDR1 is MNHNS and CDR2 SASEGT. Written as DNA, the CDR3 is TGTGCCAGCAGTGAAGCCTACAGGGTTAGCACAGATACGGAGTATTTT. Its protein is CASSEAYRVSTDTEYF.

Regarding this clonotype: This CDR3 fails to terminate in the conserved phenylalanine or tryptophan, so it likely reflects a read error. This sequence joins TRBV7-9 and TRBJ2-7; 9 bases line up with TRBD2. CDR3 length equals 16 residues. Germline V gene sequence: CDR1 SEHNR, CDR2 FQNEAQ (reference sequence). Trimming at V came to 2 bases and at J to 1 base, leaving 6 bases not matched to a gene. DNA for the CDR3: TGTGCCAGCAGCTTACGTTACGCGGGGGGGTCCTACGAGCAGTACCTC. It yields the protein CASSLRYAGGSYEQYL.

On this clonotype itself: A much larger clone differs from this one at a single base, so this may be a read error. CDR3 amino acids: CASSYSPHLAGVGDTQYF. The DNA for the CDR3 is TGTGCCAGCAGTTATTCGCCCCATCTAGCGGGAGTCGGAGATACGCAGTATTTT. The gene calls are TRBV28 and TRBJ2-3; 10 positions agree with TRBD2. From germline, CDR1 is MDHEN and CDR2 SYDVKM. V was clipped by 4 bases and J by 5 bases; unmatched bases: 15. CDR3 length equals 18 residues. Full variable domain (missing parts from reference TRBV28 and TRBJ2-3): DVKVTQSSRYLVKRTGEKVFLECVQDMDHENMFWYRQDPGLGLRLIYFSYDVKMKEKGDIPEGYSVSREKKERFSLILESASTNQTSMYLCASSYSPHLAGVGDTQYFGPGTRLTVL.

There are a few counts of this clonotype. The chain has TRBV6-2 or TRBV6-3 and TRBJ1-1; 8 bases map to TRBD1. This CDR3 has 15 amino acids. Germline CDR1 MNHEY, CDR2 SVGEGT. Trimming at V came to 6 bases and at J to 4 bases, leaving 10 bases not matched to a gene. This CDR3 reads CASSQQGGAVTEAFF. In DNA form, the CDR3 reads TGTGCCAGCAGCCAACAGGGGGGAGCTGTCACTGAAGCTTTCTTT.

Comments on this clonotype: This may arise from a read error, as a much more abundant clone is one base away. CDR3 sequence: CSARVDGGVSYNGQFF. The CDR3 bases are TGCAGTGCTAGAGTAGATGGGGGCGTATCCTACAATGGGCAGTTCTTC. This chain connects TRBV20-1 to TRBJ2-1; D is possibly TRBD1 (6 bases). The CDR3 is made up of 16 amino acids. The germline gives CDR1 DFQATT, CDR2 SNEGSKA (reference sequence).

This clonotype came up once. The chain recombines TRBV19 with TRBJ1-1, with D possibly TRBD1 on 5 matching bases. The CDR3 extends over 14 amino acids. The V and J ends lost 5 bases and 5 bases respectively, with 15 bases between them. CDR1 LNHDA and CDR2 SQIVND come from the germline V gene (reference sequence). CDR3 bases: TGTGCCAGTAGTGCCAGGGTATTGGAGACTGAAGCTTTCTTT. It is translated as CASSARVLETEAFF.

In regard to this clonotype: This clone may be a read error of a much larger clone one base away. This chain connects TRBV27 to TRBJ1-5, with D perhaps matching TRBD1 (5 bases). Trimming cost V 5 bases and J 3 bases, with 17 bases left between them. Germline CDR1 MNHEY, CDR2 SMNVEV (reference sequence). The CDR3 contains 16 residues. CDR3 bases: TGTGCCAGCAGTGACCGGGACCATAGCTACAATCAGCCCCAGCATTTT. It translates to CASSDRDHSYNQPQHF.

This chain uses TRBV29-1 with TRBJ2-7; 8 nucleotides agree with TRBD1. With 5 bases clipped from V and 2 bases from J, the junction kept 5 bases outside the gene matches. Germline loops: CDR1 SQVTM, CDR2 ANQGSEA. The length of the CDR3 is 13 residues. CDR3 residues: CSVLDRDTYEQYF. The CDR3, as DNA: TGCAGCGTTCTGGACAGGGACACCTACGAGCAGTACTTC.

This chain joins TRBV7-2 and TRBJ2-5; TRBD2 matches at 8 bases. Germline lookup yields CDR1 SGHTA and CDR2 FQGNSA. This CDR3 has 17 amino acids. J lost 3 bases, V lost 3 bases, and 12 bases had no gene match. This chain's CDR3 is CASSLAPRGGLEETQYF. The DNA of the CDR3 is TGTGCCAGCAGCTTGGCCCCCCGGGGGGGGCTCGAAGAGACCCAGTACTTC. The variable domain in full, with the rest retrieved from reference TRBV7-2 and TRBJ2-5, is GAGVSQSPSNKVTEKGKDVELRCDPISGHTALYWYRQSLGQGLEFLIYFQGNSAPDKSGLPSDRFSAERTGGSVSTLTIQRTQQEDSAVYLCASSLAPRGGLEETQYFGPGTRLLVL.

The genes are TRBV6-2 or TRBV6-3 and TRBJ2-7, with 7 bases aligning to TRBD2. Germline CDR1 and CDR2: MNHEY and SVGEGT. Unmatched junction bases numbered 10, after V lost 7 bases and J lost 7 bases. This CDR3 has 13 amino acids. The CDR3 nucleotides read TGTGCCAGCACCCAAGCGGGAATGGGGGAGCAGTACTTC. It codes for CASTQAGMGEQYF.

Only a few counts were recorded for this clonotype. V gene TRBV15 combines with J gene TRBJ2-3; TRBD2 aligns across 10 bases. Germline V gene lookup returns CDR1 LNHNV and CDR2 YYDKDF (reference sequence). V was clipped by 0 bases and J by 14 bases; unmatched bases: 11. The CDR3 has 15 amino acids. CDR3 coding DNA: TGTGCCACCAGCAGAGATTTACTGGGGCTAGCGGGAGTGTATTTT. This sequence encodes CATSRDLLGLAGVYF.

Many counts were recorded for this clonotype. The rearrangement joins TRBV6-2 or TRBV6-3 to TRBJ1-5, with TRBD1 matching 7 bases. V shed 2 bases and J 6 bases; nucleotides not matched to a gene: 13. Germline CDR1 MNHEY, CDR2 SVGEGT. The CDR3 is 17 amino acids. CDR3 region: CASSYRTGDLRGQPQHF. The CDR3 DNA is TGTGCCAGCAGTTACAGGACAGGTGACCTCCGCGGTCAGCCCCAGCATTTT.

The gene calls are TRBV25-1 and TRBJ1-1, with unresolved D. This CDR3 comprises 16 residues. V lost 8 bases and J 9 bases, leaving 28 bases between the germline ends. Germline V gene sequence: CDR1 MGHDK, CDR2 SYGVNS. The CDR3 sequence: CASGSETPGESLKAFF. The CDR3 DNA is TGTGCCAGCGGATCTGAGACTCCGGGTGAGAGTCTGAAAGCTTTCTTT. The full variable domain, its missing parts supplied by reference TRBV25-1 and TRBJ1-1, is EADIYQTPRYLVIGTGKKITLECSQTMGHDKMYWYQQDPGMELHLIHYSYGVNSTEKGDLSSESTVSRIRTEHFPLTLESARPSHTSQYLCASGSETPGESLKAFFGQGTRLTVV.

This clonotype was counted only a few times. The rearrangement joins TRBV7-2 to TRBJ1-2; TRBD1 matches at 9 bases. This CDR3 region has 15 residues. Trimming removed 0 bases from V and 3 bases from J; junction bases left unmatched: 2. CDR1 and CDR2 from the germline V gene are SGHTA and FQGNSA. The CDR3 nucleotides are TGTGCCAGCAGCTTAGCGACAGGGGGAGACTATGGCTACACCTTC. Translating it yields CASSLATGGDYGYTF.

The chain has TRBV28 and TRBJ2-1; D not certain. The CDR3 length is 15 residues. V lost 3 bases to trimming and J lost 0 bases, with 9 bases between them. In germline, CDR1 is MDHEN, CDR2 SYDVKM. The DNA of the CDR3 is TGTGCCAGCAGTTTCCTATCAAGCTCCTACAATGAGCAGTTCTTC. Its protein is CASSFLSSSYNEQFF.

The rearrangement links TRBV4-2 to TRBJ1-5, with 7 bases lining up with TRBD1. The V gene's germline CDR1 is LGHNA and CDR2 YNFKEQ. This CDR3 is 17 amino acids long. Trimming took 3 bases from V and 4 from J; bases not matched to a gene: 12. The CDR3 bases are TGTGCCAGCAGCCAGGATGGCGAAGACAGGGTGAATCAGCCCCAGCATTTT. Its protein product is CASSQDGEDRVNQPQHF.

This chain uses TRBV5-4 with TRBJ2-5; 8 bases align to TRBD2. The CDR3 runs 15 residues. The ends lost 10 bases at V and 5 bases at J; junction bases unmatched: 16. Germline CDR1 and CDR2: SGHNT and YYREEE (reference sequence). The CDR3 protein is CAFSTRGGRSETQYF. CDR3 DNA: TGTGCCTTTTCTACGAGGGGCGGGAGGAGCGAGACCCAGTACTTC.

Regarding this clonotype: This CDR3 fails to terminate in the conserved phenylalanine or tryptophan, so it likely reflects a read error. The V gene is TRBV28, the J gene TRBJ2-2; perhaps TRBD1 as D (5 bases). V was shortened by 11 bases and J by 0 bases, with 10 bases between the two germline ends. The CDR3 consists of 13 residues. Looked up from germline, CDR1 is MDHEN and CDR2 is SYDVKM. CDR3 residues: CAAGISNTGELFL. The CDR3 bases are TGTGCCGCAGGGATATCGAACACCGGGGAGCTGTTTCTT.

The V call is TRBV10-3, the J call TRBJ2-1, with TRBD2 identical over 7 bases. With V trimmed by 4 bases and J by 9 bases, 12 bases remained unmatched. The CDR3 totals 15 residues. Germline-derived CDR1 and CDR2 are ENHRY and SYGVKD. The CDR3 reads CAISVRLAEGIEQFF. The CDR3 nucleotides are TGTGCCATCAGTGTTCGACTAGCCGAGGGGATTGAGCAGTTCTTC.

Ten or more counts support this clonotype. The chain has TRBV27 and TRBJ2-7, with D tentatively TRBD2 (6 bases). CDR3 size: 14 residues. The germline V gene encodes CDR1 MNHEY and CDR2 SMNVEV (reference sequence). Trimming removed 0 bases at V and 6 bases at J, with 12 bases between. The CDR3 region is CASSLSFPGGEQYF. The DNA of the CDR3 is TGTGCCAGCAGTTTATCGTTTCCCGGGGGCGAGCAGTACTTC.

This clonotype was seen at least ten times. This rearrangement joins TRBV6-1 to TRBJ2-1; a possible D gene is TRBD2 (6 bases). CDR3 length: 14 amino acids. Germline CDR1 and CDR2: MNHNS and SASEGT. Deletions cut 7 bases from V and 9 bases from J, with 19 bases between. The CDR3 sequence is CASTRDFGGGEQFF. CDR3 sequence (DNA): TGTGCCAGCACCCGGGACTTCGGTGGAGGTGAGCAGTTCTTC.

This clonotype was recorded at least ten times. The genes are TRBV28 and TRBJ1-1; TRBD1 is a possible D gene (6 bases). The germline CDR1 and CDR2 sequences are MDHEN and SYDVKM. The CDR3 has 15 amino acids. With 6 bases removed from V and 5 bases from J, the gap between germline ends came to 19 bases. The CDR3 region is CASSSFERGNTEAFF. The CDR3, as DNA: TGTGCCAGCAGCTCCTTCGAGAGGGGGAATACTGAAGCTTTCTTT.

The chain couples TRBV2 to TRBJ2-7, with D unclear. The CDR3 runs 14 residues. The germline gives CDR1 SNHLY, CDR2 FYNNEI. V lost 1 base and J lost 3, with 10 bases in between. The CDR3 DNA reads as TGTGCCAGCAGTGAAGATCACAGATACTACGAGCAGTACTTC. Protein: CASSEDHRYYEQYF.

Of note for this clonotype: A much larger clone differs by one base, so this may be a read error. This chain uses TRBV6-5 with TRBJ1-5, with no clear D. Per germline, CDR1 MNHEY and CDR2 SVGAGI. The CDR3 is made up of 13 amino acids. V was shortened by 5 bases and J by 5 bases, with 10 bases between the two germline ends. The CDR3 sequence is CASSDKGDQPQHF. The CDR3 DNA sequence: TGTGCCAGCAGTGACAAGGGCGATCAGCCCCAGCATTTT.

The chain joins TRBV7-9 to TRBJ1-1; D ambiguous. The CDR3 has 14 residues. Trimming shortened V by 5 bases and J by 8 bases, and 18 bases separated the two germline ends. Germline V gene sequence: CDR1 SEHNR, CDR2 FQNEAQ (reference sequence). As DNA, the CDR3 is TGTGCCAGCAGCGCCGTCGGTCCTGATGGCGAAGCTTTCTTT. Amino acids: CASSAVGPDGEAFF.

The rearrangement uses TRBV28 and TRBJ2-7, with D tentatively TRBD1 (6 bases). Germline V gene lookup returns CDR1 MDHEN and CDR2 SYDVKM. Trimming removed 6 bases at V and 7 bases at J, with 22 bases between. CDR3 size: 15 residues. The CDR3 DNA sequence: TGTGCCAGCAGGTCCCAGGGACACCCATACAATGAGCAGTACTTC. Its translation: CASRSQGHPYNEQYF.

This clonotype was seen ten or more times. The chain links TRBV27 to TRBJ2-1; 10 bases line up with TRBD2. This CDR3 region has 16 residues. Germline CDR1 reads MNHEY; CDR2 reads SMNVEV (reference sequence). V lost 5 bases, J lost 3 bases, and 7 bases stayed unmatched. The CDR3 DNA reads TGTGCCAGCAGTCACCAACTAGCGGGGTACTACAATGAGCAGTTCTTC. It specifies CASSHQLAGYYNEQFF.

This clonotype was seen a few times. V usage is TRBV10-3 and J usage is TRBJ2-3, with TRBD2 identical over 10 bases. This CDR3 has 16 amino acids. Germline-derived CDR1 and CDR2 are ENHRY and SYGVKD. With 2 bases clipped from V and 0 bases from J, the junction kept 2 bases outside the gene matches. CDR3 coding DNA: TGTGCCATCAGTGAGGCTAGCGGGAGAAGCACAGATACGCAGTATTTT. Its translation is CAISEASGRSTDTQYF.